A single sample gave rise to the 28 T cell receptor beta chains below, sequenced in a study of OX40 agonist ivuxolimab in advanced cancers. Receptors were amplified or captured by the immunoSEQ multiplex PCR assay. What TCRdb holds here is the immuneACCESS table cut down to in-frame rearrangements. Part of the clones is not present; checked against another copy, under half of the missing clones reflect an unresolved V gene, and the others are unexplained. The sample table contains about 64,000 clones; only one count was recorded for approximately 82% of them. Approximately 5.2% of the sample comes from the top ten. Sample: CD4+ or CD8+ T cells sorted from blood, taken in a trial of the OX40 agonist ivuxolimab. The source of these receptors is an adult with an advanced solid tumor such as melanoma, head and neck, liver or kidney cancer.

The CDR3 region is CASSRDREGSGNTIYF. The CDR3 DNA follows: TGCGCCAGCAGCAGGGACAGGGAGGGCTCTGGAAACACCATATATTTT. This rearrangement joins TRBV5-1 to TRBJ1-3, with 9 bases that match TRBD1. J lost 0 bases, V lost 4 bases, and 5 bases had no gene match. The germline gives CDR1 SGHRS, CDR2 YFSETQ. The CDR3 sequence is 16 residues long.

This sequence joins TRBV11-3 and TRBJ2-7; TRBD1 aligns across 7 bases. The CDR3 totals 18 residues. Trimming cost V 0 bases and J 0 bases; bases outside gene matches: 11. Germline V lookup: CDR1 SGHNT, CDR2 YENEEA. The CDR3 sequence: CASSLDKGTVTGSYEQYF. The CDR3 DNA reads as TGTGCCAGCAGCTTAGATAAGGGGACAGTCACCGGCTCCTACGAGCAGTACTTC.

This chain uses TRBV19 with TRBJ1-1; D may be TRBD1 (5 bases). There are 13 residues in the CDR3. V lost 5 bases and J 3 bases, leaving 10 bases between the germline ends. CDR1 is LNHDA, CDR2 SQIVND, per germline (reference sequence). In DNA, the CDR3 is TGTGCCAGTAGTCCCACGACAGACACTGAAGCTTTCTTT. This gives the protein CASSPTTDTEAFF.

In its sample, this clone was seen a few times. This chain joins TRBV7-9 and TRBJ2-7, with D possibly being TRBD2 (5 bases). CDR1 SEHNR and CDR2 FQNEAQ come from the germline V gene (reference sequence). V gave up 3 bases and J gave up 7 bases, with 16 bases separating them. The CDR3 sequence is 14 residues long. The CDR3 sequence is CASSLNSIPGEQYF. CDR3 in DNA: TGTGCCAGCAGCTTGAATTCTATTCCGGGGGAGCAGTACTTC.

This clone was found once. The chain uses TRBV28 and TRBJ2-7; D is possibly TRBD2 (7 bases). The CDR3 is 14 amino acids. Trimming stripped 6 bases from V and 3 bases from J, with 15 bases between. CDR1 is MDHEN and CDR2 is SYDVKM in the germline V gene. The CDR3 sequence: CASRYGGPDYEQYF. CDR3 DNA sequence: TGTGCCAGCAGATACGGGGGGCCGGACTACGAGCAGTACTTC.

In this sample, this clone turned up once. This chain connects TRBV6-5 to TRBJ1-3; D is unclear. This CDR3 region has 14 residues. Germline V gives CDR1 MNHEY, CDR2 SVGAGI. The ends were cut back, 2 bases at V and 2 bases at J, with 7 bases in the middle. The CDR3 nucleotides read TGTGCCAGCAGTTACAGGGAAACTGGAAACACCATATATTTT. Translated, it gives CASSYRETGNTIYF.

The chain joins TRBV19 to TRBJ2-6; 12 bases line up with TRBD1. Germline CDR1 and CDR2: LNHDA and SQIVND (reference sequence). The CDR3 has 18 amino acids. V lost 2 bases to trimming and J lost 1 base; unmatched junction nucleotides: 3. The CDR3 DNA is TGTGCCAGTAGTATACAGGGACAGGGGGCTTCTGGGGCCAACGTCCTGACTTTC. Translating it yields CASSIQGQGASGANVLTF.

V usage is TRBV15 and J usage is TRBJ2-5; the match to TRBD1 covers 9 bases. The CDR3 is made up of 15 amino acids. V shed 0 bases, J shed 2 bases, and the junction held 1 base outside the gene matches. Germline V gene data show CDR1 as LNHNV and CDR2 as YYDKDF (reference sequence). The CDR3 here is CATSRETGGQETQYF. For the CDR3, the DNA is TGTGCCACCAGCAGAGAGACAGGGGGGCAAGAGACCCAGTACTTC.

This clone showed up just a few times. V is TRBV6-5 and J is TRBJ1-2; D not resolved. From germline, CDR1 is MNHEY and CDR2 SVGAGI. This CDR3 contains 13 residues. The ends were cut back, 1 base at V and 5 bases at J, with 8 bases in the middle. In DNA form, the CDR3 reads TGTGCCAGCAGTTACTTGCAGGAGTATGGCTACACCTTC. The encoded protein is CASSYLQEYGYTF.

In DNA, the CDR3 is TGTGCCAGCAGTGTTTACAGGACCACCTACGAGCAGTACTTC. This gives the protein CASSVYRTTYEQYF. V and J are TRBV6-1 and TRBJ2-7, with a weak D call TRBD1 (5 bases). Germline V gene data show CDR1 as MNHNS and CDR2 as SASEGT. V was pared by 4 bases and J by 2 bases, with 12 bases between. The CDR3 sequence is 14 residues long.

V is TRBV15 and J is TRBJ1-6; D is unclear. V was shortened by 0 bases and J by 12 bases, with 6 bases between the two germline ends. CDR1 and CDR2 (germline): LNHNV, YYDKDF (reference sequence). The CDR3 covers 12 residues. Written as DNA, the CDR3 is TGTGCCACCAGCAGAGATATGGGACCCCTCCACTTT. This translates into CATSRDMGPLHF. Using reference TRBV15 and TRBJ1-6 for the parts outside the CDR3, the full variable domain is DAMVIQNPRYQVTQFGKPVTLSCSQTLNHNVMYWYQQKSSQAPKLLFHYYDKDFNNEADTPDNFQSRRPNTSFCFLDIRSPGLGDTAMYLCATSRDMGPLHFGNGTRLTVT.

The rearrangement uses TRBV5-4 and TRBJ1-3, with TRBD1 identical over 10 bases. Per the germline V gene, CDR1 is SGHNT and CDR2 is YYREEE (reference sequence). Trimming cost V 4 bases and J 2 bases; bases outside gene matches: 9. The CDR3 spans 17 residues. The CDR3 nucleotides are TGTGCCAGCAGCCAGGGACAGGGGTACAACGCTGGAAACACCATATATTTT. Amino acids: CASSQGQGYNAGNTIYF.

The chain's CDR3 is CASSSRSPDTQYF. CDR3 nucleotide sequence: TGTGCCAGCAGCTCCCGGTCCCCCGATACGCAGTATTTT. The genes are TRBV13 and TRBJ2-3; no firm D call. The CDR3 totals 13 residues. V lost 4 bases and J lost 6, with 11 bases in between. Germline CDR1 is PRHDT and CDR2 is FYEKMQ (reference sequence).

This clone turned up a few times. Within the sample, other DNA sequences also encode this same CDR3. The V gene is TRBV5-1, the J gene TRBJ2-5, with 10 bases matching TRBD2. V trimming: 2 bases; J trimming: 3 bases; junction bases outside the gene matches: 1. The CDR3 runs to 14 residues. Germline CDR1 is SGHRS and CDR2 is YFSETQ. The CDR3 protein is CASSFGLAEETQYF. The CDR3 DNA reads TGCGCCAGCAGCTTCGGACTAGCGGAAGAGACCCAGTACTTC.

This clone was detected only a few times. CDR3 loop: CASSDRDGQNQPQHF. CDR3 sequence (DNA): TGTGCCAGTAGTGACCGGGACGGCCAGAATCAGCCCCAGCATTTT. This chain uses TRBV19 with TRBJ1-5, with a possible D match to TRBD1 (5 bases). V lost 5 bases to trimming and J lost 4 bases, with 15 bases between them. In germline, CDR1 is LNHDA, CDR2 SQIVND (reference sequence). CDR3 length: 15 residues.

The count of this clone is one. The V call is TRBV4-1, the J call TRBJ1-2; no definite D call. This CDR3 contains 16 residues. CDR1 is MGHRA, CDR2 YSYEKL, per germline. Trimming pared 0 bases from V and 8 bases from J, leaving 19 bases between. The CDR3 loop is CASSQDLIGDGKGYTF. The DNA of the CDR3 is TGCGCCAGCAGCCAAGATCTCATTGGGGATGGTAAGGGCTACACCTTC.

This clone showed up just a few times. The V gene is TRBV19, the J gene TRBJ1-2; D ambiguous. Germline V gene sequence: CDR1 LNHDA, CDR2 SQIVND (reference sequence). Trimming removed 0 bases from V and 4 bases from J, with 15 bases in between. This CDR3 is built from 16 residues. CDR3 nucleotide sequence: TGTGCCAGTAGTATAGAGGCCCCTAATGTGGGCTATGGCTACACCTTC. It codes for CASSIEAPNVGYGYTF.

CDR3 nucleotide sequence: TGTGCTAGTGGTTTGTATGGGGACGAGCAGTACTTC. Translated: CASGLYGDEQYF. The gene calls are TRBV12-5 and TRBJ2-7; D gene unclear. The length of the CDR3 is 12 residues. The V end lost 2 bases, the J end lost 5 bases, and 7 bases lay between the germline ends. CDR1 LGHNT and CDR2 FRNRAP come from the germline V gene.

The chain links TRBV4-2 to TRBJ2-3; 16 bases match TRBD2. The CDR3 runs to 17 residues. V shed 4 bases and J 6 bases; nucleotides not matched to a gene: 7. Germline V gives CDR1 LGHNA, CDR2 YNFKEQ. CDR3 bases: TGTGCCAGCAGCCCGGGACTAGCGGGGGGGCCGGGGGATACGCAGTATTTT. Translated: CASSPGLAGGPGDTQYF.

This rearrangement joins TRBV7-2 to TRBJ1-3; unclear D gene. The CDR3 is 15 amino acids. V was shortened by 1 base and J by 0 bases, with 7 bases between the two germline ends. Germline-derived CDR1 and CDR2 are SGHTA and FQGNSA. The CDR3 DNA is TGTGCCAGCAGCTTAGACGGAAACTCTGGAAACACCATATATTTT. Protein: CASSLDGNSGNTIYF.

The chain is built from TRBV9 and TRBJ2-2; D not certain. V lost 4 bases to trimming and J lost 6 bases, with 16 bases between them. The length of the CDR3 is 15 residues. Germline V CDR1 and CDR2: SGDLS, YYNGEE. CDR3 sequence (DNA): TGTGCCAGCAGCTCAGAACTTCCGGGCTCCGGGGAGCTGTTTTTT. Translation: CASSSELPGSGELFF. The full variable domain, rest sourced from reference TRBV9 and TRBJ2-2, is DSGVTQTPKHLITATGQRVTLRCSPRSGDLSVYWYQQSLDQGLQFLIQYYNGEERAKGNILERFSAQQFPDLHSELNLSSLELGDSALYFCASSSELPGSGELFFGEGSRLTVL.

This clone is a singleton in its sample. The chain combines TRBV7-2 with TRBJ1-4; the D gene is possibly TRBD1 (6 bases). This CDR3 has 16 residues. Germline assignment: CDR1 SGHTA and CDR2 FQGNSA. Trimming pared 4 bases from V and 7 bases from J, leaving 19 bases between. CDR3 bases: TGTGCCAGCAGCTCCAGCCAAGACAGGATTCGTGAAAAACTGTTTTTT. It translates to CASSSSQDRIREKLFF.

The chain couples TRBV15 to TRBJ2-3; D perhaps matches TRBD1 (6 bases). The germline V gene has CDR1 LNHNV and CDR2 YYDKDF (reference sequence). The CDR3 has 16 amino acids. V was pared by 1 base and J by 1 base, with 12 bases between. The CDR3 loop reads CATSRGQGIRTDTQYF. The CDR3, as DNA: TGTGCCACCAGCAGAGGCCAGGGGATACGCACAGATACGCAGTATTTT.

This chain connects TRBV15 to TRBJ1-1; D ambiguous. The CDR3 consists of 15 residues. The V gene's germline CDR1 is LNHNV and CDR2 YYDKDF (reference sequence). The V and J ends lost 0 bases and 5 bases respectively, with 13 bases between them. The chain's CDR3 is CATSRDRGRSTEAFF. CDR3 nucleotide sequence: TGTGCCACCAGCAGAGATCGCGGCAGGTCAACTGAAGCTTTCTTT.

About this clone itself: At one boundary the junction diverges from the germline segment, which might be a read error. This chain uses TRBV28 with TRBJ1-2, with D hard to call. Germline CDR1 reads MDHEN; CDR2 reads SYDVKM. There are 12 residues in the CDR3. The CDR3 nucleotides are TGTGCCAGCAGCTTATCAGACTATGGCTACACCTTC. Translation gives CASSLSDYGYTF.

The gene calls are TRBV5-1 and TRBJ1-1; D is uncertain. In germline, CDR1 is SGHRS, CDR2 YFSETQ. The CDR3 has 16 residues. Trimming pared 4 bases from V and 0 bases from J, leaving 16 bases between. For the CDR3, the DNA is TGCGCCAGCAGCCGGCAGACCAATAACATGAACACTGAAGCTTTCTTT. It yields the protein CASSRQTNNMNTEAFF.

J is TRBJ2-2 and V is TRBV5-1; D is possibly TRBD1 (5 bases). The CDR3 consists of 16 residues. CDR1 is SGHRS, CDR2 YFSETQ, per germline. Trimming removed 0 bases at V and 0 bases at J, with 9 bases between. The CDR3 coding sequence is TGCGCCAGCAGCTTGGCAACAGGAACGAACACCGGGGAGCTGTTTTTT. This sequence encodes CASSLATGTNTGELFF. Full variable domain (remainder filled in from reference TRBV5-1 and TRBJ2-2): KAGVTQTPRYLIKTRGQQVTLSCSPISGHRSVSWYQQTPGQGLQFLFEYFSETQRNKGNFPGRFSGRQFSNSRSEMNVSTLELGDSALYLCASSLATGTNTGELFFGEGSRLTVL.

This chain links TRBV7-2 with TRBJ2-3; maybe TRBD1 (6 bases). Trimming shortened V by 6 bases and J by 4 bases, and 11 bases separated the two germline ends. The CDR3 runs to 13 residues. Germline V gives CDR1 SGHTA, CDR2 FQGNSA. CDR3: CASSQQGSDTQYF. The CDR3 bases are TGTGCCAGCAGTCAACAGGGTTCAGATACGCAGTATTTT.